Detailed here is one TCR beta chain. No antigen is known for it. It was second doses at about 4 or about 12 weeks that were pooled. The method was immunoSEQ multiplex PCR; TCRdb's version includes in-frame clones alone and lacks a portion of them. The sample has 150,000 to 200,000 clones; 80% to 95% are singletons. This specimen belongs to a study of T cell responses to AZD1222 COVID-19 vaccine. Findings and limits, study-wide: The donor cohort was predominantly white British with a female majority, and clonal diversity may have been underestimated.

This CDR3 comprises 20 residues. This chain connects TRBV21-1 to TRBJ2-1; TRBD2 reflects the table's D call only, with no check against the DNA. TRBV21-1 is labeled a pseudogene. This specimen consisted of peripheral blood, obtained 28 days after the second AZD1222 dose. This TCR was sampled from an adult who received the AZD1222 COVID-19 vaccine. CDR3 sequence reads: CASSKAFTGLVPTPYNEQFF. The CDR3 nucleotides are TGTGCCAGCAGCAAAGCTTTTACGGGACTAGTCCCGACCCCCTACAATGAGCAGTTCTTC.